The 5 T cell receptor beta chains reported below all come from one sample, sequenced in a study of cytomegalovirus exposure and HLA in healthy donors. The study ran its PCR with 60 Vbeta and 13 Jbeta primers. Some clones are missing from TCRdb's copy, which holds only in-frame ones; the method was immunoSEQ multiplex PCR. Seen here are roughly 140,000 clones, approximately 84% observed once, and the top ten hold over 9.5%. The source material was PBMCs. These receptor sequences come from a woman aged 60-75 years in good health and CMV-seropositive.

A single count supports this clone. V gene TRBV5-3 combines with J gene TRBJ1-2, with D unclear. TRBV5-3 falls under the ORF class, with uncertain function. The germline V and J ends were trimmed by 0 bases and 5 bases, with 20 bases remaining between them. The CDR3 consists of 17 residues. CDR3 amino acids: CARSLAGEGKSLYGYTF. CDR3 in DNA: TGTGCCAGAAGCTTGGCTGGGGAGGGAAAATCCCTTTATGGCTACACCTTC.

The CDR3 DNA reads as TGCGCCAGCAGCCAAGGGACCACGGGGCGGGGATACAATGAGCAGTTCTTC. Its protein is CASSQGTTGRGYNEQFF. The rearrangement joins TRBV4-1 to TRBJ2-1; D is perhaps TRBD2 (6 bases). V lost 1 base, J lost 4 bases, and 17 bases lay in between. CDR3 length equals 17 residues. The germline V gene has CDR1 MGHRA and CDR2 YSYEKL.

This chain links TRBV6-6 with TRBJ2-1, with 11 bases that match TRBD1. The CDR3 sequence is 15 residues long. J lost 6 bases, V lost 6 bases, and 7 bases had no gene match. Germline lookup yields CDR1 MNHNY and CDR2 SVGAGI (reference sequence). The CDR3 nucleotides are TGTGCCAGCAGAGCCGGGACAGGGGGGGGCAATGAGCAGTTCTTC. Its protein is CASRAGTGGGNEQFF.

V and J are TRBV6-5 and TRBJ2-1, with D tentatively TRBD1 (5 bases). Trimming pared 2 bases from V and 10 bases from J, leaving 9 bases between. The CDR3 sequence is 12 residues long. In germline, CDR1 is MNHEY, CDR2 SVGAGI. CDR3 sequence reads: CASSYRGEEQFF. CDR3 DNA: TGTGCCAGCAGTTACAGGGGCGAGGAGCAGTTCTTC.

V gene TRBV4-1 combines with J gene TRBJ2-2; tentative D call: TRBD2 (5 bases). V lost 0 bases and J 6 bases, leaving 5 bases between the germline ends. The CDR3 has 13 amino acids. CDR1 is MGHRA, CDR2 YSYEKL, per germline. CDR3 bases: TGCGCCAGCAGCCAAGAGGAGGCCGGGGAGCTGTTTTTT. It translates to CASSQEEAGELFF.